This TCR beta chain stems from a study of OX40 agonist ivuxolimab in advanced cancers. Study summary: From 23 to 79 years was the age range, with a mean of roughly 59 years, and approximately 80% were male. Partial responses were achieved by three patients: one hepatocellular carcinoma, two cutaneous melanoma.

V dropped 7 bases and J dropped 4 bases, with 13 bases sitting between them. Germline V gives CDR1 MNHEY, CDR2 SVGAGI. The CDR3 is 13 amino acids. Only in-frame clones appear in the TCRdb table, and some are missing; sequencing was by immunoSEQ multiplex PCR. The repertoire has tens of thousands of clones, 88% of them found once; the top ten carry about 3.2%. The sequenced sample was CD4+ or CD8+ T cells sorted from blood, obtained in a trial of the OX40 agonist ivuxolimab. This TCR derives from an adult with an advanced solid tumor such as melanoma, head and neck, liver or kidney cancer. This chain connects TRBV6-5 to TRBJ2-5; D not resolved. Here the CDR3 reads CASTQPGGETQYF. CDR3 sequence (DNA): TGTGCCAGCACCCAGCCGGGTGGAGAGACCCAGTACTTC.